This TCR beta chain was found in a study of blood T cell repertoires in COVID-19. This table comes from immunoSEQ multiplex PCR, and its TCRdb copy is limited to in-frame clones, with some not included. The sample lists under 300,000 clones, around four fifths seen once, with roughly 4% in the top ten. Trimming removed 3 bases from V and 4 bases from J, with 11 bases in between. In germline, CDR1 is SGHRS, CDR2 YFSETQ. The CDR3 is made up of 14 amino acids. Specimen: peripheral blood. The chain has TRBV5-1 and TRBJ2-1, with D possibly matching TRBD1 (6 bases). The source is a middle-aged woman with active or convalescent COVID-19. The CDR3 spells CASSSQDRYNEQFF. The CDR3, as DNA: TGCGCCAGCAGCTCCCAGGACAGATACAATGAGCAGTTCTTC. The whole variable domain, remainder taken from reference TRBV5-1 and TRBJ2-1, is KAGVTQTPRYLIKTRGQQVTLSCSPISGHRSVSWYQQTPGQGLQFLFEYFSETQRNKGNFPGRFSGRQFSNSRSEMNVSTLELGDSALYLCASSSQDRYNEQFFGPGTRLTVL.